This passage covers 6 T cell receptor beta chains from one sample sequenced in a study of OX40 agonist ivuxolimab in advanced cancers. The method was immunoSEQ multiplex PCR; TCRdb's version includes in-frame clones alone and lacks a portion of them. The sample contains roughly 69,000 clones, 80% to 90% of which appear only once. The sequencing used CD4+ or CD8+ T cells sorted from blood, collected in a trial of the OX40 agonist ivuxolimab. These receptors were obtained from an adult with an advanced solid tumor such as melanoma, head and neck, liver or kidney cancer.

This clone is a singleton in its sample. The rearrangement uses TRBV21-1 and TRBJ2-3; TRBD2 reflects the table's D call only, with no check against the DNA. TRBV21-1 is an annotated pseudogene. CDR3 size: 23 residues. CDR3 in amino acids: CASSHPTRGRGLAGGLSTDTQYF. DNA for the CDR3: TGTGCCAGCAGTCATCCGACTCGGGGCCGGGGACTAGCGGGAGGCCTTAGCACAGATACGCAGTATTTT.

The CDR3 nucleotides read TGTGCCAGTAGTGGGCAGCCTAATTCACCCCTCCACTTT. Amino acid sequence: CASSGQPNSPLHF. This chain uses TRBV19 with TRBJ1-6; D is uncertain. CDR3 size: 13 residues. V lost 5 bases, J lost 6 bases, and 8 bases lay in between. The germline CDR1 and CDR2 sequences are LNHDA and SQIVND (reference sequence).

The V gene is TRBV19, the J gene TRBJ1-4, with 7 bases fitting TRBD1. The germline CDR1 and CDR2 sequences are LNHDA and SQIVND (reference sequence). CDR3 length: 15 residues. V lost 5 bases to trimming and J lost 6 bases; unmatched junction nucleotides: 9. CDR3 region: CASSVPRGGDEKLFF. As DNA, the CDR3 is TGTGCCAGTAGTGTGCCCAGAGGGGGCGATGAAAAACTGTTTTTT.

V gene TRBV7-7 combines with J gene TRBJ1-1; D is unresolved. V shed 4 bases and J shed 5 bases, with 11 bases lying between them. The CDR3 totals 13 residues. Germline CDR1 reads SSHAT; CDR2 reads FNYEAQ (reference sequence). The CDR3 coding sequence is TGTGCCAGCAGCTGGACTAGGCAGACTGAAGCTTTCTTT. As protein: CASSWTRQTEAFF.

The CDR3 sequence: CASSLGQGPYNEQFF. CDR3 in DNA: TGTGCCAGCAGCCTTGGACAGGGTCCCTACAATGAGCAGTTCTTC. J is TRBJ2-1 and V is TRBV7-6; 8 bases agree with TRBD1. Germline-derived CDR1 and CDR2 are SGHVS and FNYEAQ. V was pared by 5 bases and J by 2 bases, with 5 bases of the junction left unmatched. The CDR3 totals 15 residues.

This chain joins TRBV4-1 and TRBJ2-7; weak D call: TRBD1 (5 bases). The V gene's germline CDR1 is MGHRA and CDR2 YSYEKL. CDR3 length: 15 residues. V lost 1 base, J lost 0 bases, and 10 bases lay in between. The CDR3 coding sequence is TGCGCCAGCAGCCAAGGCCAGGGCTACTCCTACGAGCAGTACTTC. It specifies CASSQGQGYSYEQYF.